Below, 28 T cell receptor beta chains from the same sample are listed, as sequenced in a study of blood T cell repertoires in COVID-19. Method: immunoSEQ multiplex PCR; TCRdb's copy keeps in-frame clones and lacks some. Among some 250,000 clones listed, approximately 90% were seen once. Material for sequencing was PBMCs or T cells enriched from blood (not recorded which). The source of these receptors is a man in his forties who had recovered from COVID-19.

J is TRBJ2-7 and V is TRBV7-2; a weak D match, TRBD1 (7 bases). CDR3 size: 14 residues. Germline assignment: CDR1 SGHTA and CDR2 FQGNSA. Trimming left V 4 bases short and J 5 bases short, with 15 bases between. The chain's CDR3 is CASSSGGDSHEQYF. CDR3 DNA sequence: TGTGCCAGCAGCTCCGGCGGGGACAGCCACGAGCAGTACTTC.

The chain carries TRBV4-1 and TRBJ1-3, with D tentatively TRBD1 (5 bases). With 4 bases removed from V and 4 bases from J, the gap between germline ends came to 17 bases. The CDR3 runs to 16 residues. The germline V gene encodes CDR1 MGHRA and CDR2 YSYEKL. DNA for the CDR3: TGCGCCAGCAGCCGGGGGGAGGGATTAATCGGAAACACCATATATTTT. This codes for CASSRGEGLIGNTIYF.

The chain uses TRBV27 and TRBJ2-1; D is possibly TRBD2 (6 bases). V lost 8 bases and J 0 bases, leaving 11 bases between the germline ends. CDR3 length: 14 residues. Per the germline V gene, CDR1 is MNHEY and CDR2 is SMNVEV (reference sequence). The CDR3 loop is CASADGSSYNEQFF. CDR3 DNA sequence: TGTGCCAGCGCCGACGGGAGCTCCTACAATGAGCAGTTCTTC.

This clone has just a few counts. This chain links TRBV7-6 with TRBJ1-3; TRBD1 matches at 7 bases. V gave up 1 base and J gave up 2 bases; unmatched junction bases: 11. The CDR3 spans 18 residues. Germline loops: CDR1 SGHVS, CDR2 FNYEAQ. As DNA, the CDR3 is TGTGCCAGCAGCTTAGTAGGGGCAGGGGGAAGAACTGGAAACACCATATATTTT. Protein product: CASSLVGAGGRTGNTIYF.

The sample holds a few counts of this clone. J is TRBJ2-3 and V is TRBV15; D might be TRBD2 (6 bases). The germline V and J ends were trimmed by 1 base and 0 bases, with 14 bases remaining between them. The CDR3 spans 17 residues. Germline V gene lookup returns CDR1 LNHNV and CDR2 YYDKDF (reference sequence). The CDR3 DNA reads as TGTGCCACCAGCAGAGTAGGTCTCCGGGGGAGCACAGATACGCAGTATTTT. It codes for CATSRVGLRGSTDTQYF. Together with reference TRBV15 and TRBJ2-3, the CDR3 gives the full variable domain: DAMVIQNPRYQVTQFGKPVTLSCSQTLNHNVMYWYQQKSSQAPKLLFHYYDKDFNNEADTPDNFQSRRPNTSFCFLDIRSPGLGDTAMYLCATSRVGLRGSTDTQYFGPGTRLTVL.

This rearrangement joins TRBV11-3 to TRBJ2-1; D perhaps matches TRBD2 (6 bases). V lost 1 base to trimming and J lost 3 bases, with 25 bases between them. The germline V gene encodes CDR1 SGHNT and CDR2 YENEEA. This CDR3 comprises 20 residues. CDR3 coding DNA: TGTGCCAGCAGCTTAGGATTGTGGGAGACTAGGGACTCAGACTACAATGAGCAGTTCTTC. Translation: CASSLGLWETRDSDYNEQFF.

The rearrangement links TRBV7-9 to TRBJ2-7, with 7 bases fitting TRBD1. The CDR3 has 15 residues. Germline loops: CDR1 SEHNR, CDR2 FQNEAQ (reference sequence). The junction had 12 bases not matched to a gene; V was cut back by 5 bases and J by 5 bases. The CDR3 DNA sequence: TGTGCCAGCAGCGCGGTGGAGACAGGGATCGACGAGCAGTACTTC. Translation gives CASSAVETGIDEQYF.

The CDR3 is CASSLIDNEQFF. The CDR3 DNA reads TGTGCCAGCAGCCTTATAGACAATGAGCAGTTCTTC. The chain couples TRBV5-8 to TRBJ2-1; no clear D gene. The V and J ends lost 4 bases and 5 bases respectively, with 7 bases between them. The CDR3 totals 12 residues. Germline V gene data show CDR1 as SGHTS and CDR2 as YDEGEE.

This chain connects TRBV12-3 or TRBV12-4 to TRBJ2-1; no clear D. The length of the CDR3 is 13 residues. V was clipped by 5 bases and J by 1 base, with 6 bases between them. The CDR3 DNA is TGTGCCAGCAGTCTATATTCCTACAATGAGCAGTTCTTC. Translating gives CASSLYSYNEQFF.

The rearrangement uses TRBV5-8 and TRBJ1-3; TRBD1 is a possible D gene (6 bases). The CDR3 extends over 17 amino acids. Trimming pared 3 bases from V and 4 bases from J, leaving 20 bases between. Germline loops: CDR1 SGHTS, CDR2 YDEGEE. CDR3 coding DNA: TGTGCCAGCAGCTCCGGGACACGATTATTTAACGGAAACACCATATATTTT. It is translated as CASSSGTRLFNGNTIYF.

This chain joins TRBV24-1 and TRBJ2-2; 8 nucleotides agree with TRBD2. This CDR3 has 14 amino acids. V shed 6 bases, J shed 2 bases, and the junction held 1 base outside the gene matches. Germline CDR1 reads KGHDR; CDR2 reads SFDVKD. The CDR3 DNA sequence: TGTGCCACCAGTCGGGGGGGAAACACCGGGGAGCTGTTTTTT. This encodes CATSRGGNTGELFF.

V gene TRBV6-5 combines with J gene TRBJ2-2, with TRBD2 matching 7 bases. Looked up from germline, CDR1 is MNHEY and CDR2 is SVGAGI. V shed 5 bases, J shed 6 bases, and the junction held 6 bases outside the gene matches. The CDR3 has 14 residues. The CDR3: CASSRGGFAGELFF. The CDR3 DNA reads TGTGCCAGCAGTAGGGGAGGGTTTGCCGGGGAGCTGTTTTTT.

This chain uses TRBV10-3 with TRBJ2-7; the D is unclear. The CDR3 has 12 amino acids. V was shortened by 0 bases and J by 7 bases, with 7 bases between the two germline ends. Germline CDR1 ENHRY, CDR2 SYGVKD. In nucleotides, the CDR3 is TGTGCCATCAGTGAGTCGACTGGGGAGCAGTACTTC. Encoded protein: CAISESTGEQYF.

The rearrangement links TRBV7-3 to TRBJ1-4, with a tentative D call TRBD1 (5 bases). This CDR3 is built from 16 residues. Germline V gene lookup returns CDR1 SGHTA and CDR2 FQGTGA. V lost 6 bases, J lost 2 bases, and 16 bases lay in between. This chain's CDR3 is CASRQKVGDTNEKLFF. The CDR3 coding sequence is TGTGCCAGCAGGCAAAAGGTAGGGGATACTAATGAAAAACTGTTTTTT.

The rearrangement links TRBV18 to TRBJ2-1; 7 bases map to TRBD2. Trimming at V came to 1 base and at J to 5 bases, leaving 5 bases not matched to a gene. CDR1 and CDR2 from the germline V gene are KGHSH and LQKENI. This CDR3 is 15 amino acids long. CDR3: CASSPRAGVDNEQFF. CDR3 sequence (DNA): TGTGCCAGCTCACCACGGGCGGGAGTGGACAATGAGCAGTTCTTC.

The chain links TRBV7-6 to TRBJ2-1, with TRBD2 identical over 10 bases. The germline V gene encodes CDR1 SGHVS and CDR2 FNYEAQ. The V gene end was trimmed by 4 bases and the J gene end by 9 bases; junction bases not matched to a gene: 3. The CDR3 extends over 13 amino acids. The CDR3 DNA reads TGTGCCAGCAGCTCGGGACTAGCGCTTGAGCAGTTCTTC. The encoded protein is CASSSGLALEQFF. Complete variable domain (other parts from reference TRBV7-6 and TRBJ2-1): GAGVSQSPRYKVTKRGQDVALRCDPISGHVSLYWYRQALGQGPEFLTYFNYEAQQDKSGLPNDRFSAERPEGSISTLTIQRTEQRDSAMYRCASSSGLALEQFFGPGTRLTVL.

The CDR3 sequence is CASSYRGLYYGYTF. CDR3 nucleotide sequence: TGTGCCAGCAGTTACAGGGGTCTCTACTATGGCTACACCTTC. The genes are TRBV6-5 and TRBJ1-2, with D tentatively TRBD1 (5 bases). Trimming removed 2 bases at V and 3 bases at J, with 10 bases between. The CDR3 consists of 14 residues. Germline CDR1 MNHEY, CDR2 SVGAGI.

This clone was observed a single time. The genes are TRBV5-6 and TRBJ1-2; TRBD1 might be the D (5 bases). This CDR3 is 15 amino acids long. V lost 2 bases, J lost 7 bases, and 18 bases lay in between. CDR1 is SGHDT, CDR2 YYEEEE, per germline. The CDR3 reads CASSFTPKTVRGYTF. The CDR3 bases are TGTGCCAGCAGCTTCACACCTAAGACAGTTCGTGGCTACACCTTC.

The J gene is TRBJ2-5, the V gene TRBV27; 7 nucleotides line up with TRBD1. The germline V gene has CDR1 MNHEY and CDR2 SMNVEV (reference sequence). With 5 bases clipped from V and 5 bases from J, the junction kept 8 bases outside the gene matches. This CDR3 is built from 14 residues. The CDR3 here is CASSPLDREETQYF. CDR3 coding DNA: TGTGCCAGCAGTCCTCTCGACAGGGAGGAGACCCAGTACTTC.

The V call is TRBV27, the J call TRBJ1-2; TRBD1 might be the D (6 bases). CDR1 MNHEY and CDR2 SMNVEV come from the germline V gene (reference sequence). The CDR3 has 18 amino acids. The V gene lost 5 bases and the J gene lost 3 bases, with 25 bases spanning the gap. CDR3 loop: CASSPDPRGTSRDYGYTF. CDR3 in DNA: TGTGCCAGCAGTCCCGACCCGAGGGGGACATCCAGAGACTATGGCTACACCTTC.

As for this clone: The same CDR3 arises from other DNA sequences in this sample as well. This chain uses TRBV10-3 with TRBJ1-1, with 8 bases fitting TRBD1. The J segment lost 1 base and the V segment lost 4 bases, leaving 2 bases of the junction unmatched. This CDR3 has 14 amino acids. Germline V CDR1 and CDR2: ENHRY, SYGVKD. The CDR3 is CAISAQGANTEAFF. In nucleotides, the CDR3 is TGTGCCATCAGTGCCCAGGGGGCGAACACTGAAGCTTTCTTT.

The chain combines TRBV25-1 with TRBJ2-2, with 7 bases aligning to TRBD1. This CDR3 comprises 16 residues. Germline V gene lookup returns CDR1 MGHDK and CDR2 SYGVNS. With 7 bases clipped from V and 3 bases from J, the junction kept 11 bases outside the gene matches. CDR3 in amino acids: CASTPQGRGHTGELFF. The CDR3 region has the DNA TGTGCCAGCACCCCACAGGGGCGAGGACACACCGGGGAGCTGTTTTTT.

This chain joins TRBV7-2 and TRBJ2-7, with TRBD2 identical over 8 bases. CDR1 and CDR2 (germline): SGHTA, FQGNSA. CDR3 length equals 16 residues. Trimming at V came to 4 bases and at J to 3 bases, leaving 11 bases not matched to a gene. The CDR3 DNA reads TGTGCCAGCAGCTCCCCGCGTAGCGGGGCGGGCTACGAGCAGTACTTC. This translates into CASSSPRSGAGYEQYF.

CDR3 DNA: TGTGCCAGCAGTGCAGACAGGGTCGGTGTCGGCGGCTATGGCTACACCTTC. This codes for CASSADRVGVGGYGYTF. This chain connects TRBV2 to TRBJ1-2; 7 bases fit TRBD1. The germline gives CDR1 SNHLY, CDR2 FYNNEI. The CDR3 is 17 amino acids. Trimming removed 4 bases from V and 4 bases from J; junction bases left unmatched: 15.

The rearrangement joins TRBV4-3 to TRBJ1-4; 8 bases match TRBD1. The CDR3 is 15 residues long. The J segment lost 8 bases and the V segment lost 1 base, leaving 6 bases of the junction unmatched. Germline V gene sequence: CDR1 LGHNA, CDR2 YSLEER. The CDR3 DNA sequence: TGCGCCAGCAGCCAAGGCGACAGGGGTGGGGAAAAACTGTTTTTT. Translation: CASSQGDRGGEKLFF.

The chain recombines TRBV12-3 or TRBV12-4 with TRBJ2-3, with D unclear. With 5 bases removed from V and 6 bases from J, the gap between germline ends came to 6 bases. This CDR3 contains 11 residues. This chain's CDR3 is CASSVRDTQYF. The CDR3 DNA reads TGTGCCAGCAGTGTCCGGGATACGCAGTATTTT.

The V and J genes are TRBV9 and TRBJ2-1, with D perhaps TRBD2 (5 bases). Germline V gives CDR1 SGDLS, CDR2 YYNGEE. CDR3 size: 15 residues. The V and J ends lost 0 bases and 5 bases respectively, with 12 bases between them. Here the CDR3 DNA reads TGTGCCAGCAGCGTAGACCCCCGGGGTGACAATGAGCAGTTCTTC. Translated, it gives CASSVDPRGDNEQFF.

The chain couples TRBV2 to TRBJ1-2, with D hard to call. The CDR3 loop spans 13 amino acids. Germline V gene data show CDR1 as SNHLY and CDR2 as FYNNEI. Trimming took 1 base from V and 1 from J, leaving 4 bases between them. CDR3 protein: CASSEGVNYGYTF. CDR3 in DNA: TGTGCCAGCAGTGAAGGAGTTAACTATGGCTACACCTTC.